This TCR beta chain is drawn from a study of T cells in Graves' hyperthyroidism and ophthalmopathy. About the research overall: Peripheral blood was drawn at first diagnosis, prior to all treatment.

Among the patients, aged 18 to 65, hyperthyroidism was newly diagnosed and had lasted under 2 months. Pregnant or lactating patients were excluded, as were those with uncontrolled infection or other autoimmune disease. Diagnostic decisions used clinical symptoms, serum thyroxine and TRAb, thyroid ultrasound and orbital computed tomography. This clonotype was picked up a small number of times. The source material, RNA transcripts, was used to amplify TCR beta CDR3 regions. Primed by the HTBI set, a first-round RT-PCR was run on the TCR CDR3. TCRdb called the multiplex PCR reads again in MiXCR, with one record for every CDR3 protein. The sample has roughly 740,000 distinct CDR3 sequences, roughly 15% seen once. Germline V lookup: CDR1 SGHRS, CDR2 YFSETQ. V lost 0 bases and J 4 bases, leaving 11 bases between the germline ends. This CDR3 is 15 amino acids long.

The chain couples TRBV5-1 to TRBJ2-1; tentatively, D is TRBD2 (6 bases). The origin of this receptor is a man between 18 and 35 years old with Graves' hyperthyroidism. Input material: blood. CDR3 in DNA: TGCGCCAGCAGCTTGGGGGAGGCCGATTACAATGAGCAGTTCTTC. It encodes CASSLGEADYNEQFF.